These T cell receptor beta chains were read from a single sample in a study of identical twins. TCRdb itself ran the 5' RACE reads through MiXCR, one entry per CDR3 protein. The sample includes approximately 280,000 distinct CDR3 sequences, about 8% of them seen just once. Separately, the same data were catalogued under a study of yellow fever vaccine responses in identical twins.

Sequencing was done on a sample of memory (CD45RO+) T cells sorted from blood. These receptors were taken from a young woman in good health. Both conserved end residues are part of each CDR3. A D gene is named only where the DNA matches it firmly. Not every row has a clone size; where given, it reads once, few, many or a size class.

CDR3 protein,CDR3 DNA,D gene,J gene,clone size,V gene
CASRGYKRESRHGVDEQFF,TGCGCCAGCCGGGGGTATAAGCGGGAATCAAGGCATGGCGTAGACGAGCAGTTCTTC,TRBD2,TRBJ2-1,-,TRBV5-1
CASILSGLSTDTQYF,TGTGCCAGCATTTTGAGTGGATTGAGCACAGATACGCAGTATTTT,-,TRBJ2-3,many,TRBV7-8
CASSFAADPDTQYF,TGCGCCAGCAGCTTCGCCGCGGACCCAGATACGCAGTATTTT,-,TRBJ2-3,many,TRBV5-1
CAIRGSSERYGYTF,TGTGCCATCAGGGGGTCGAGCGAGAGATATGGCTACACCTTC,-,TRBJ1-2,few,TRBV10-3
CASSLGAGTRMNYNEQFF,TGTGCCAGCAGCTTGGGGGCCGGGACTAGGATGAACTACAATGAGCAGTTCTTC,TRBD2,TRBJ2-1,many,TRBV5-6
CASSTQDSPAAEQYF,TGTGCCAGCAGCACCCAGGACAGCCCTGCGGCCGAGCAGTACTTC,-,TRBJ2-7,many,TRBV9
CASSPEGQALNTEAFF,TGCGCCAGCAGCCCGGAGGGTCAGGCCTTGAACACTGAAGCTTTCTTT,-,TRBJ1-1,many,TRBV5-1
CASEAGSTDTQYF,TGTGCCAGCGAAGCCGGGAGCACAGATACGCAGTATTTT,-,TRBJ2-3,-,TRBV6-1
CSAREQETQYF,TGCAGTGCTAGAGAACAAGAGACCCAGTACTTC,-,TRBJ2-5,many,TRBV20-1
CASTAGTEVSPLHF,TGTGCCAGCACTGCCGGGACAGAAGTTTCACCCCTCCACTTT,TRBD1,TRBJ1-6,-,TRBV2
CASSLDGGPIYGYTF,TGTGCCAGCAGCTTAGACGGGGGGCCCATCTATGGCTACACCTTC,-,TRBJ1-2,many,TRBV11-2
CSASRQGAVEQYF,TGCAGTGCTAGTCGTCAGGGGGCGGTCGAGCAGTACTTC,TRBD1,TRBJ2-7,-,TRBV20-1
CASSFGTGVGTEAFF,TGTGCCAGCAGTTTTGGGACAGGGGTGGGCACTGAAGCTTTCTTT,TRBD1,TRBJ1-1,-,TRBV27
CASSQVASGANVLTF,TGTGCCAGCAGCCAAGTAGCATCTGGGGCCAACGTCCTGACTTTC,-,TRBJ2-6,many,TRBV3-1
CASSVSSGTSGTYEQYF,TGTGCCAGCAGCGTTTCCAGTGGGACTAGCGGGACCTACGAGCAGTACTTC,TRBD2,TRBJ2-7,many,TRBV9
CASSLFSTPLEQYF,TGTGCCAGCAGCTTATTCAGTACCCCCCTCGAGCAGTACTTC,-,TRBJ2-7,-,TRBV7-6
CASSQIRGSEAFF,TGTGCCAGCAGCCAGATAAGGGGCTCTGAAGCTTTCTTT,-,TRBJ1-1,few,TRBV4-2
CASSKWGTSGRYEQYF,TGTGCCAGCAGCAAATGGGGGACTAGCGGGAGGTACGAGCAGTACTTC,-,TRBJ2-7,-,TRBV21-1
CSARWRTNSPLHF,TGCAGTGCTAGGTGGCGCACTAATTCACCCCTCCACTTT,-,TRBJ1-6,few,TRBV20-1
CASSKVVGGITGELFF,TGTGCCAGCAGCAAGGTGGTGGGGGGCATCACCGGGGAGCTGTTTTTT,-,TRBJ2-2,few,TRBV11-2
CASNKGMLAGVTDTQYF,TGTGCCAGCAACAAAGGGATGCTAGCGGGAGTGACAGATACGCAGTATTTT,TRBD2,TRBJ2-3,few,TRBV7-9
CASSESPYNEQFF,TGTGCCAGCAGTGAAAGCCCTTACAATGAGCAGTTCTTC,-,TRBJ2-1,many,TRBV2
CASSSTGGVSYNEQFF,TGTGCCAGCAGCTCTACAGGGGGGGTTTCCTACAATGAGCAGTTCTTC,-,TRBJ2-1,few,TRBV11-2
CASGLGSGSTDTQYF,TGTGCTAGTGGACTCGGGTCTGGCAGCACAGATACGCAGTATTTT,-,TRBJ2-3,many,TRBV12-5
CASSPGLAGGSEQFF,TGTGCCAGCAGCCCGGGACTAGCGGGAGGTTCTGAGCAGTTCTTC,TRBD2,TRBJ2-1,few,TRBV7-7
CASSQVLAGVPRDTQYF,TGTGCCAGCAGCCAGGTACTAGCGGGGGTGCCCCGGGATACGCAGTATTTT,TRBD2,TRBJ2-3,few,TRBV11-2
CASSQGAGGGGETQYF,TGCGCCAGCAGCCAAGGGGCAGGGGGCGGGGGAGAGACCCAGTACTTC,-,TRBJ2-5,few,TRBV4-1
CASSSPGQEETQYF,TGCGCCAGCAGCTCCCCGGGACAGGAAGAGACCCAGTACTTC,TRBD1,TRBJ2-5,few,TRBV5-1
CASSSAGGETQYF,TGCGCCAGCAGCTCCGCGGGGGGAGAGACCCAGTACTTC,TRBD2,TRBJ2-5,few,TRBV5-1